This TCR beta chain was identified in a study of a mutant IDH1 vaccine in newly diagnosed glioma. Study-level background: Patients under treatment included roughly 62% males and 37.5% females and had a mean age of around 37 years. Patients arrived already treated with radiotherapy, temozolomide, or both, most having had both.

The time point denotes: baseline, week 1 (first vaccination visit). Described treatment: pre-vaccination baseline after standard-of-care therapy. Donor tumors were new WHO grade 3 or 4 IDH1-mutant, ATRX-lost astrocytomas. Germline CDR1 and CDR2: MNHEY and SMNVEV (reference sequence). V was pared by 7 bases and J by 4 bases, with 13 bases between. This CDR3 region has 13 residues. Repertoires were generated with immunoSEQ multiplex PCR, while TCRdb's copy carries only in-frame clones and drops some. The table lists some 60,000 clones, more than 85% of them singletons, with 2.6% in the top ten. The receptor comes from a man aged 45-65 years with glioma. The chain carries TRBV27 and TRBJ1-2; a possible D gene is TRBD1 (6 bases). The starting material was PBMCs, obtained from a glioma patient treated with radiotherapy, temozolomide or both. Here the CDR3 DNA reads TGTGCCAGCAAGGGTACAGGGATCTATGGCTACACCTTC. It yields the protein CASKGTGIYGYTF.